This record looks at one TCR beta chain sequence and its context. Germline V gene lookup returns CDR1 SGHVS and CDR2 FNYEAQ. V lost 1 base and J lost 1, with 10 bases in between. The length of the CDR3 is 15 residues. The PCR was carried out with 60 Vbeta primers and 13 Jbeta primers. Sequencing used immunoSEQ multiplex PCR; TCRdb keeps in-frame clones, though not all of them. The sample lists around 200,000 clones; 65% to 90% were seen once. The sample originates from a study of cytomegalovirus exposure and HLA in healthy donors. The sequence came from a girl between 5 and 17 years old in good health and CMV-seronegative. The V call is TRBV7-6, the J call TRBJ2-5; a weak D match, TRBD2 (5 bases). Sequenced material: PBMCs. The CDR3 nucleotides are TGTGCCAGCAGCTTAGAACTGAGGGTCCAAGAGACCCAGTACTTC. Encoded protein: CASSLELRVQETQYF. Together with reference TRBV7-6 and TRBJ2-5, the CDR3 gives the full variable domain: GAGVSQSPRYKVTKRGQDVALRCDPISGHVSLYWYRQALGQGPEFLTYFNYEAQQDKSGLPNDRFSAERPEGSISTLTIQRTEQRDSAMYRCASSLELRVQETQYFGPGTRLLVL.